This T cell receptor beta chain was retrieved from a study of blood T cell repertoires in COVID-19. The study recruited people aged about 18 to 89 years across roughly 23 US areas. Participants had their cohort set by participant-reported clinical history. Looked up from germline, CDR1 is SGHVS and CDR2 is FQNEAQ. The CDR3 runs 18 residues. The ends were cut back, 3 bases at V and 2 bases at J, with 21 bases in the middle. Per the authors' pipeline: Amplification from reference gene primers served as the basis for estimated nucleated cell counts. Libraries were prepared by immunoSEQ multiplex PCR; TCRdb keeps only in-frame clonotypes and omits some of them. The V and J calls and clone size were taken over from that table, and D and trimming were inferred from the DNA. The repertoire includes under 200,000 clones, about 84% of them detected once, and about 6% sits in the top ten.

This clonotype originated in a middle-aged man with acute COVID-19. Material for sequencing was PBMCs or T cells enriched from blood (not recorded which). The rearrangement links TRBV7-8 to TRBJ2-3, with D perhaps matching TRBD1 (5 bases). CDR3 region: CASSFVRWRSGLTDTQYF. In DNA, the CDR3 is TGTGCCAGCAGCTTTGTTAGGTGGCGGTCAGGGCTCACAGATACGCAGTATTTT. The full variable domain, rest sourced from reference TRBV7-8 and TRBJ2-3, is GAGVSQSPRYKVAKRGQDVALRCDPISGHVSLFWYQQALGQGPEFLTYFQNEAQLDKSGLPSDRFFAERPEGSVSTLKIQRTQQEDSAVYLCASSFVRWRSGLTDTQYFGPGTRLTVL.